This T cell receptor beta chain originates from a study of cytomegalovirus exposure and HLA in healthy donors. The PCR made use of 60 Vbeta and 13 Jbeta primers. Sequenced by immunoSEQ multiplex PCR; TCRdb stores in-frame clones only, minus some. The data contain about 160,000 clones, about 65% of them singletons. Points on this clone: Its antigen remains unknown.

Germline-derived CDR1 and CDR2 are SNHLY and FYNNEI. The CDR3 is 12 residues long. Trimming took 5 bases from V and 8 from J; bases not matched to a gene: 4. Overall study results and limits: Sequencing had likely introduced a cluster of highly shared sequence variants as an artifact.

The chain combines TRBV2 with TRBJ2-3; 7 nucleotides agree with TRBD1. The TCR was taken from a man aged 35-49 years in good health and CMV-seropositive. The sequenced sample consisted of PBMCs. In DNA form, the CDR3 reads TGTGCCAGCAGTCTAACAGGGGCTACGCAGTATTTT. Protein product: CASSLTGATQYF.